This T cell receptor (beta chain) was sequenced during a study of OX40 agonist ivuxolimab in advanced cancers. The CDR3 is made up of 17 amino acids. Germline values: CDR1 SGHTA, CDR2 FQGNSA. The V end was cut by 0 bases, the J end by 0 bases, with 15 bases between. Only in-frame clones appear in the TCRdb table, and some are missing; sequencing was by immunoSEQ multiplex PCR. Here the sample spans 50,000 to 70,000 clones, roughly 84% being singletons. The chain is built from TRBV7-2 and TRBJ2-7; D call uncertain. Sequenced material: CD4+ or CD8+ T cells sorted from blood, taken in a trial of the OX40 agonist ivuxolimab. The TCR originated in an adult with an advanced solid tumor such as melanoma, head and neck, liver or kidney cancer. The CDR3 DNA reads TGTGCCAGCAGCTTAGCGCCTTCAGCGATTCTCTCCTACGAGCAGTACTTC. Translating gives CASSLAPSAILSYEQYF.